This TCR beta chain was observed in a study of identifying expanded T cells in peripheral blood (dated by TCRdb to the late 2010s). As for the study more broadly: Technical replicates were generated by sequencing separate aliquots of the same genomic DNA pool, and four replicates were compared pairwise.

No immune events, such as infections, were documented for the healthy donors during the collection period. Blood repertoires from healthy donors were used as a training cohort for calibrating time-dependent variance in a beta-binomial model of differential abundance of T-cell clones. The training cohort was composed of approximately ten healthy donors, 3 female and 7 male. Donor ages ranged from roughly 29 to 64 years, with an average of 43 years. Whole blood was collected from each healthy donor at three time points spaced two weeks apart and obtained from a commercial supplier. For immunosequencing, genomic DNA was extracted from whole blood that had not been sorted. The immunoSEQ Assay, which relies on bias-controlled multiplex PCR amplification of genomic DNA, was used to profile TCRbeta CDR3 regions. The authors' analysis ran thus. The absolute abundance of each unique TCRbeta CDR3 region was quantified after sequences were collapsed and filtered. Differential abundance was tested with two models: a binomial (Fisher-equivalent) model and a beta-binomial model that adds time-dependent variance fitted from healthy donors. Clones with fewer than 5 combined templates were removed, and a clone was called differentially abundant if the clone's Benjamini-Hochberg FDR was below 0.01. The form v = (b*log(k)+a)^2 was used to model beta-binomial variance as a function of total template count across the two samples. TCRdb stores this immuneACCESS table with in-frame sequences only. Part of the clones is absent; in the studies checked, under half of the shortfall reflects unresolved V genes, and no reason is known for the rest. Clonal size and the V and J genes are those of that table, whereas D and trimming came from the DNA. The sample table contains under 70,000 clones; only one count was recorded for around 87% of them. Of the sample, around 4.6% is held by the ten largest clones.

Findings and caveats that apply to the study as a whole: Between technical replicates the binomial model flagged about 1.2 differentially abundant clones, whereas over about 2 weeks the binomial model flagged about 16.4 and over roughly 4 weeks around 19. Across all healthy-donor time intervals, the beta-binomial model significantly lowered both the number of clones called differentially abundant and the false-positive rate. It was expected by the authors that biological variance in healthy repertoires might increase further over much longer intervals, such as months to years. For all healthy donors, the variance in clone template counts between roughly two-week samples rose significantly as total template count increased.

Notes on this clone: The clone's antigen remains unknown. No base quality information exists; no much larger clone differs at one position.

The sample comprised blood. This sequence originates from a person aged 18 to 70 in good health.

The sequenced DNA: TGTGCCAGCAGTGCAACAGGGGGCAATGAGCAGTTCTTC. Its protein is CASSATGGNEQFF. The V gene is TRBV6-4 and the J gene is TRBJ2-1; 8 middle bases align to TRBD1. Compared with germline, V lacks 4 bases and J lacks 6 bases; bases without a gene match: 2. CDR1 and CDR2 are drawn from the germline V gene: MRHNA, SNTAGT. CDR3 length: 13 amino acids, cysteine to phenylalanine. Only CDR3 DNA remains: 39 bases, in frame from the first base.